The clone carrying this T cell receptor beta chain was detected a few times. Antigen unknown. These data originate in a study of regulatory T cells in long-lasting Graves disease. Study context: Persistent Graves' disease denoted over 5 years of antithyroid drugs plus positive TSH receptor antibodies.

Time point meaning: persistent/refractory GD, antithyroid drugs over 5 years with positive TRAb. RNA extracted from PBMCs served as the sequencing template. Whole-study results and caveats: With 2,500 to 3,500 shared public clonotypes, persistent patients exceeded new patients, who shared about a thousand.

Through Arm-PCR of CDR3 regions and iRepertoire HTBI primers, TCR beta libraries were built. Authors' processing steps: Identification of gene segments yielded around 63 TRBV and about 14 TRBJ across samples. A single record per CDR3 protein comes from TCRdb applying MiXCR to the multiplex PCR reads. TCRdb's processing, not the authors', yielded these V and J calls. Of roughly 450,000 distinct CDR3 sequences in the sample, around 21% were seen once. The sequence came from a female donor with Graves disease. Specimen: peripheral blood mononuclear cells (PBMCs), collected when the disease was refractory, from a patient treated with antithyroid drugs.

CDR3 nucleotides: TGTGCCAGCAGCGTTCGGGACTGGGTCCGGGAGACCCAGTACTTC. This codes for CASSVRDWVRETQYF. This chain connects TRBV11-2 to TRBJ2-5, with D possibly matching TRBD2 (6 bases). There are 15 residues in the CDR3. V was trimmed by 5 bases and J by 5 bases, leaving 18 bases between them. Germline CDR1 SGHAT, CDR2 FQNNGV.